This passage covers 2 T cell receptor beta chains from one sample sequenced in a study of T-cell reconstitution after alpha-beta-depleted transplantation in children. A TCRbeta library incorporating unique molecular identifiers was prepared. Each CDR3 protein is one row after TCRdb ran MiXCR on the PCR reads. The sample has roughly 350,000 distinct CDR3 sequences; 10% are singletons. Source: PBMCs from the stem cell graft donor, taken from the stem cell graft. The receptors were gathered from a human donor who donated a stem cell graft to a child with acute lymphoblastic leukemia.

This clonotype has only a few counts. This chain joins TRBV20-1 and TRBJ2-1; D possibly matches TRBD1 or TRBD2 (5 bases each). The CDR3 contains 12 residues. The V gene lost 4 bases and the J gene lost 10 bases, with 14 bases spanning the gap. Germline CDR1 DFQATT, CDR2 SNEGSKA (reference sequence). CDR3 region: CSAKVGGDEQFF. In DNA, the CDR3 is TGCAGTGCTAAGGTTGGGGGAGACGAGCAGTTCTTC.

V usage is TRBV3-1 and J usage is TRBJ2-5; the D gene could be TRBD1 or TRBD2 (5 bases each). This CDR3 is built from 11 residues. CDR1 LGHDT and CDR2 YNNKEL come from the germline V gene (reference sequence). V lost 6 bases and J lost 7, with 9 bases in between. CDR3 sequence reads: CASRRGGTQYF. The CDR3 DNA is TGTGCCAGCAGGAGGGGCGGGACCCAGTACTTC.